Shown below are 9 T cell receptor beta chains from a single sample sequenced in a study of CXCR3-negative and CXCR3-positive naive CD8 T cells. cDNA libraries for TRB were generated by 5' RACE incorporating UMI labels. TCRdb re-called the 5' RACE reads; one entry per CDR3 protein, DNA not given. This sample's table has 80,000 to 95,000 distinct CDR3 sequences. Sequenced sample: naive CXCR3- CD8+ T cells from blood. Subset defined: CD45RO-CCR7+CD27+CD95- naive CD8+ T cells lacking CXCR3 (TNR3-). Source of these receptors: a human donor in good health. Some clones in this sample may be carry-over from other donors' samples.

CDR3 sequence: CASSYLQGAWDTQYF. The chain has TRBV6-5 and TRBJ2-3; TCRdb returns TRBD1, unconfirmable since there is no DNA. Germline lookup yields CDR1 MNHEY and CDR2 SVGAGI. The CDR3 length is 15 residues.

The genes are TRBV4-1 and TRBJ2-4. Germline V CDR1 and CDR2: MGHRA, YSYEKL. The CDR3 runs to 15 residues. CDR3 residues: CASSQVLAAKNIQYF.

The chain uses TRBV7-2 and TRBJ2-7; there is no DNA to check the TCRdb D call of TRBD2. This CDR3 region has 15 residues. CDR1 SGHTA and CDR2 FQGNSA come from the germline V gene. The CDR3 sequence is CASSLMLAGVGEQYF. The full variable domain, in which reference TRBV7-2 and TRBJ2-7 provide the parts outside the CDR3, is GAGVSQSPSNKVTEKGKDVELRCDPISGHTALYWYRQSLGQGLEFLIYFQGNSAPDKSGLPSDRFSAERTGGSVSTLTIQRTQQEDSAVYLCASSLMLAGVGEQYFGPGTRLTVT.

The V and J genes are TRBV5-1 and TRBJ1-1; TCRdb outputs TRBD1, but without DNA this stays unchecked. The V gene's germline CDR1 is SGHRS and CDR2 YFSETQ. The CDR3 totals 16 residues. CDR3 amino acids: CASSLGVGVFLTEAFF.

This rearrangement joins TRBV2 to TRBJ2-7; TCRdb returns TRBD2, unconfirmable since there is no DNA. The length of the CDR3 is 14 residues. Germline V gives CDR1 SNHLY, CDR2 FYNNEI. This chain's CDR3 is CASSEGLAVHEGDF.

This chain joins TRBV29-1 and TRBJ2-1; TCRdb selects TRBD2, and the lack of DNA leaves this call unchecked. Germline CDR1 is SQVTM and CDR2 is ANQGSEA. The CDR3 has 15 amino acids. The CDR3 loop reads CSVDEREVTHNEQFF.

The chain carries TRBV20-1 and TRBJ2-7; TCRdb calls TRBD1, which cannot be checked without DNA. From germline, CDR1 is DFQATT and CDR2 SNEGSKA (reference sequence). The CDR3 sequence is 15 residues long. CDR3 loop: CSATDGDRGAYEQYF.

The CDR3 reads CASSYDRWPEQYF. The genes are TRBV5-5 and TRBJ2-7; TCRdb outputs TRBD1, but without DNA this stays unchecked. CDR1 is SGHKS, CDR2 YYEKEE, per germline (reference sequence). The CDR3 runs to 13 residues.

The chain couples TRBV18 to TRBJ2-1; lacking DNA, the TRBD2 call made by TCRdb goes unchecked. The CDR3 spans 15 residues. Germline CDR1 is KGHSH and CDR2 is LQKENI. Here the CDR3 reads CASSLSGGAYNEQFF.